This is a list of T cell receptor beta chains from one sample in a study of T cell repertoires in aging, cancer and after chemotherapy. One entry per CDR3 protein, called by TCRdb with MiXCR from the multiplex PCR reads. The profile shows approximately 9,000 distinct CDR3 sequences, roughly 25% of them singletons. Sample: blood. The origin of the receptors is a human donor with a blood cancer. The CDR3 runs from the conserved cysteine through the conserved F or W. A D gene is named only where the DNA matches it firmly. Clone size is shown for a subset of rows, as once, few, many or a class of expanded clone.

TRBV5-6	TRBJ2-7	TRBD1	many	CASRNRDRGHEQYF	TGTGCCAGCAGGAACCGGGACAGGGGACACGAGCAGTACTTC
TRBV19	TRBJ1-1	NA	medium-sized	CASRSGGGDTEAFF	TGTGCCAGTAGGAGCGGAGGCGGGGACACTGAAGCTTTCTTT
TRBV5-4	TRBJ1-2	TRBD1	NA	CASSPGQSYGYTF	TGTGCCAGCAGCCCGGGACAGTCCTATGGCTACACCTTC
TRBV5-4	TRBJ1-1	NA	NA	CASSLVRAGSTEAFF	TGTGCCAGCAGCTTGGTGAGGGCAGGGAGCACTGAAGCTTTCTTT
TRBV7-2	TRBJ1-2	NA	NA	CASSPTGFYGYTF	TGTGCCAGCAGCCCTACAGGGTTCTATGGCTACACCTTC
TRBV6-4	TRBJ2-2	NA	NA	CASSVDSGNTGELFF	TGTGCCAGCAGTGTCGACAGTGGGAACACCGGGGAGCTGTTTTTT
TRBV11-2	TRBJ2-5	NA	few	CASSSTQGVGETQYF	TGTGCCAGCAGCTCAACCCAGGGAGTGGGGGAGACCCAGTACTTC
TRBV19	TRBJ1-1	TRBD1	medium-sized	CASSIRTGNTEAFF	TGTGCCAGTAGTATCAGGACAGGGAACACTGAAGCTTTCTTT
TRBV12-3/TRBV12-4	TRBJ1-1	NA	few	CASSLANLGARGTEAFF	TGTGCCAGCAGTTTAGCTAACTTGGGGGCCCGGGGGACTGAAGCTTTCTTT
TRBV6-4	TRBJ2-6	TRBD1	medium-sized	CASSDSPGTANSLTF	TGTGCCAGCAGTGACTCGCCAGGGACAGCTAATTCGTTGACTTTC
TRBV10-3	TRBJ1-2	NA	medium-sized	CAIKAAGDYGYTF	TGTGCCATCAAGGCAGCAGGGGACTATGGCTACACCTTC
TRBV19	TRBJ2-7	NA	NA	CASNQGTHYEQYF	TGTGCCAGTAACCAGGGGACCCACTACGAGCAGTACTTC
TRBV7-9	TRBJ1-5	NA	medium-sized	CASSDGRAPQPQHF	TGTGCCAGCAGCGACGGACGGGCCCCTCAGCCCCAGCATTTT
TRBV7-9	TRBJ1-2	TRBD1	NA	CASNLGTGYGYTF	TGTGCCAGCAACTTAGGGACAGGGTATGGCTACACCTTC
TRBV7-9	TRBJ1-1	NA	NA	CATYRENTEAFF	TGTGCCACCTACAGAGAGAACACTGAAGCTTTCTTT
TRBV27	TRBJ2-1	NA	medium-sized	CASSFAGDNEQFF	TGTGCCAGCAGTTTCGCAGGGGACAATGAGCAGTTCTTC
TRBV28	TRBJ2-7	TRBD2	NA	CASSPRTSSYEQYF	TGTGCCAGCAGTCCGCGGACTAGCAGCTACGAGCAGTACTTC
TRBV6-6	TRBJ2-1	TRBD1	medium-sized	CASSRHRPGTGAYNEQFF	TGTGCCAGCAGTAGGCACCGCCCGGGGACAGGGGCCTACAATGAGCAGTTCTTC
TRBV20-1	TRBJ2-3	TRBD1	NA	CSASGTGNTDTQYF	TGCAGTGCTAGCGGGACAGGCAACACAGATACGCAGTATTTT
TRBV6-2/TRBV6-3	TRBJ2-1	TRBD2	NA	CASSSWAAGVVYEQFF	TGTGCCAGCAGTTCCTGGGCAGCGGGAGTCGTCTATGAGCAGTTCTTC
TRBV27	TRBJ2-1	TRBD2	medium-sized	CASNLAGSINEQFF	TGTGCCAGCAACTTAGCGGGATCGATCAATGAGCAGTTCTTC
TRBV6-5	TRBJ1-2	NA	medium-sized	CASSFRTEVGGYTF	TGTGCCAGCAGTTTTCGGACGGAGGTCGGGGGCTACACCTTC
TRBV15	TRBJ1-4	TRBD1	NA	CATSRLLSPVAGGNEKLFF	TGTGCCACCAGCAGACTCCTTTCTCCAGTGGCAGGGGGGAATGAAAAACTGTTTTTT
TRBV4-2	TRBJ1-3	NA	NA	CASGITGTEFSGNTIYF	TGTGCCAGCGGAATCACCGGGACGGAGTTCTCTGGAAACACCATATATTTT
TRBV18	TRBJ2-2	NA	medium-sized	CASSPGLAQLTGELFF	TGTGCCAGCTCACCGGGGCTAGCCCAATTAACCGGGGAGCTGTTTTTT
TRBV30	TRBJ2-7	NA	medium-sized	CAWSVTGSSYEQYF	TGTGCCTGGAGTGTAACCGGGAGCTCCTACGAGCAGTACTTC
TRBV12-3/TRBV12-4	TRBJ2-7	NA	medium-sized	CASTLGRGPNEQYF	TGTGCCAGCACCCTAGGTAGGGGACCCAACGAGCAGTACTTC
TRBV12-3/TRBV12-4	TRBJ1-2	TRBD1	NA	CASSPHDRGQYYGYTF	TGTGCCAGCAGTCCGCATGACAGGGGGCAGTACTATGGCTACACCTTC
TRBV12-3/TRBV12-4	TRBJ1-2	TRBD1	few	CASSSGGVDGYTF	TGTGCCAGCAGTTCAGGGGGGGTAGATGGCTACACCTTC
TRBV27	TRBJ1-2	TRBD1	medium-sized	CASRGQGGYGYTF	TGTGCCAGCAGGGGACAGGGCGGCTATGGCTACACCTTC